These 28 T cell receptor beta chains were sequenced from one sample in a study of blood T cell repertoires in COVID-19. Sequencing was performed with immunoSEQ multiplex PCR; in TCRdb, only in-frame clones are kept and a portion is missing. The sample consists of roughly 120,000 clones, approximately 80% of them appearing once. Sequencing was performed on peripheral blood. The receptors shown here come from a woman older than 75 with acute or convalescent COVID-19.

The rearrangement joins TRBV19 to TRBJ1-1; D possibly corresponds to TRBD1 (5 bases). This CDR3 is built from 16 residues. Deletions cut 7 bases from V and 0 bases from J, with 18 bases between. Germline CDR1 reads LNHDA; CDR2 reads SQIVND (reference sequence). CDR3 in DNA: TGTGCCAGTAAGAGTCTCGGGGGAGGGATGAACACTGAAGCTTTCTTT. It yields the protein CASKSLGGGMNTEAFF.

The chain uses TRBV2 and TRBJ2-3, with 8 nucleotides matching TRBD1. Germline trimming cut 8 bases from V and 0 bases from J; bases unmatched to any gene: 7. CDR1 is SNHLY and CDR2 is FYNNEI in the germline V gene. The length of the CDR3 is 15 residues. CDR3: CASFPGQGSTDTQYF. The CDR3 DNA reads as TGTGCCAGCTTCCCCGGACAGGGAAGCACAGATACGCAGTATTTT. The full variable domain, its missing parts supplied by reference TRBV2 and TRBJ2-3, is EPEVTQTPSHQVTQMGQEVILRCVPISNHLYFYWYRQILGQKVEFLVSFYNNEISEKSEIFDDQFSVERPDGSNFTLKIRSTKLEDSAMYFCASFPGQGSTDTQYFGPGTRLTVL.

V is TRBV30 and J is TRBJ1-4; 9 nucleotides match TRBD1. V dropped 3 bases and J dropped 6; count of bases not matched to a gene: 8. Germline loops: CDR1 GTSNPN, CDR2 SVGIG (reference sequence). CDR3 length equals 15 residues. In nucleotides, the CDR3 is TGTGCCTGGAGGCCCACAGGGGGCGCGGATGAAAAACTGTTTTTT. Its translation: CAWRPTGGADEKLFF.

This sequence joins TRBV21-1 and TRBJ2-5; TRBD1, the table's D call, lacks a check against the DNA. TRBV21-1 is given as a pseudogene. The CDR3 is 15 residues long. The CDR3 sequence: CASSNMAGGRETQYF. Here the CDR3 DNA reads TGTGCCAGCAGCAATATGGCAGGGGGAAGGGAGACCCAGTACTTC.

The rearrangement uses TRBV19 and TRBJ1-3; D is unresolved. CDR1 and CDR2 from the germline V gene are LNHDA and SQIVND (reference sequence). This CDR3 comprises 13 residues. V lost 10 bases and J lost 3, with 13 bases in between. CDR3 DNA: TGTGCCACCCTTTCTAAAATTGGAAACACCATATATTTT. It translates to CATLSKIGNTIYF.

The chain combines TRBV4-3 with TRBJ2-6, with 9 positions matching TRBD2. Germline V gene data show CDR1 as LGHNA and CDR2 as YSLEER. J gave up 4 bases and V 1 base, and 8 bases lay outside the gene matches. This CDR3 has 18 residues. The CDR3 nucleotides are TGCGCCAGCAGCCAAGGTAGTAGCGGGGGTGCCGGGGCCAACGTCCTGACTTTC. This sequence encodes CASSQGSSGGAGANVLTF.

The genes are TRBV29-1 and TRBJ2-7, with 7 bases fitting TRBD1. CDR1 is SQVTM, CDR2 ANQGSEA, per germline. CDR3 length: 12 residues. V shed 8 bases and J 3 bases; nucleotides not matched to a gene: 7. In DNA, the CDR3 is TGCAGCTTTTCGGGACAGCTCTACGAGCAGTACTTC. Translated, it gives CSFSGQLYEQYF.

CDR3 nucleotides: TGTGCCTGGAGCTGGGACACCTCCTACGAGCAGTACTTC. Protein product: CAWSWDTSYEQYF. This chain joins TRBV30 and TRBJ2-7; tentatively, D is TRBD1 (6 bases). This CDR3 region has 13 residues. Germline values: CDR1 GTSNPN, CDR2 SVGIG (reference sequence). The V gene lost 3 bases and the J gene lost 0 bases, with 9 bases spanning the gap.

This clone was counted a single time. CDR3 coding DNA: TGTGCCAGCAGTTCCCCGGGAACTAACACAGATACGCAGTATTTT. Translation: CASSSPGTNTDTQYF. V and J are TRBV11-2 and TRBJ2-3, with D perhaps TRBD2 (5 bases). V lost 6 bases to trimming and J lost 2 bases, with 15 bases between them. Germline loops: CDR1 SGHAT, CDR2 FQNNGV. CDR3 length: 15 residues.

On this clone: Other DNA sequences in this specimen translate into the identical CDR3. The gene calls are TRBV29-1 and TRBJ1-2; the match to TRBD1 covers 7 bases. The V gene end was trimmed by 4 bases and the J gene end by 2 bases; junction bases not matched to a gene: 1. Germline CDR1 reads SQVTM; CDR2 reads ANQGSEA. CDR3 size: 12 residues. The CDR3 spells CSVGGQNYGYTF. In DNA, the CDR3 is TGCAGCGTTGGGGGACAGAACTATGGCTACACCTTC.

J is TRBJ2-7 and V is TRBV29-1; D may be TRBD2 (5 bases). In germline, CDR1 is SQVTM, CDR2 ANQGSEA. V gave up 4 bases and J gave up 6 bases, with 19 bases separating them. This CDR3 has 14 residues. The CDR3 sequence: CSVGFTLGRGEQYF. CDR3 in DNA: TGCAGCGTTGGATTTACTCTCGGACGGGGCGAGCAGTACTTC.

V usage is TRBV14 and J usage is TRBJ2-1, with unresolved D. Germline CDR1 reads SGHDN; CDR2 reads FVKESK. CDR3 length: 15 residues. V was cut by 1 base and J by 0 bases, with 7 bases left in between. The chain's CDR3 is CASSQASYSYNEQFF. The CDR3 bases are TGTGCCAGCAGCCAAGCTAGTTACTCCTACAATGAGCAGTTCTTC.

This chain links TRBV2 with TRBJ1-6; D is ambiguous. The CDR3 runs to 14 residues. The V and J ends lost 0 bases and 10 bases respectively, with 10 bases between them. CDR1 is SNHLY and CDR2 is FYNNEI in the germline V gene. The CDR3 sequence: CASSEALGYSPLHF. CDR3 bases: TGTGCCAGCAGTGAAGCGCTCGGGTACTCACCCCTCCACTTT.

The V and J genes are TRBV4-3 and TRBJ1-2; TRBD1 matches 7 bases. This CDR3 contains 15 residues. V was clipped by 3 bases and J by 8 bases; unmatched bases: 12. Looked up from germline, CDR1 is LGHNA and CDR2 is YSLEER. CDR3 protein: CASSHSDRAVYGYTF. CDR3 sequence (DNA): TGCGCCAGCAGCCATTCCGACAGGGCGGTATACGGCTACACCTTC.

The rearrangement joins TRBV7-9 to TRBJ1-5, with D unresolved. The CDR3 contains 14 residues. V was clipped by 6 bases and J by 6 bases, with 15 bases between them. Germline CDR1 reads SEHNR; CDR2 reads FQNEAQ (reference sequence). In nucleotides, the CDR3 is TGTGCCAGCAGTCCTAGTGTCGCGGGTCAGCCCCAGCATTTT. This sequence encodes CASSPSVAGQPQHF.

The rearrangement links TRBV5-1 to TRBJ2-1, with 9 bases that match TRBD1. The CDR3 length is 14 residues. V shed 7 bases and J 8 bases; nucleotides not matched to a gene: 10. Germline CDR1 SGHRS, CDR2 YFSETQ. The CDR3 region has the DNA TGCGCCAGCGCGGGACAGGGAGAGGGCGATGAGCAGTTCTTC. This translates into CASAGQGEGDEQFF.

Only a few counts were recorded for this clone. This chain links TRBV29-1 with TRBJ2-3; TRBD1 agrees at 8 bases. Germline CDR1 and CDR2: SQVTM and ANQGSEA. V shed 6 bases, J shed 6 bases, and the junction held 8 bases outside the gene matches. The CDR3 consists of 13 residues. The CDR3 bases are TGCAGCGTCGGGGGACAGGATGGTGATACGCAGTATTTT. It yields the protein CSVGGQDGDTQYF.

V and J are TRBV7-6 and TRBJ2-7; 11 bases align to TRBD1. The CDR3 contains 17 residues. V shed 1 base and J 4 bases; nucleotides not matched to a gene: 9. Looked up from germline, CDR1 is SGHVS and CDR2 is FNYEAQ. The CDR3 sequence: CASSLGIGTGGRYEQYF. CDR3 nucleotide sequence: TGTGCCAGCAGCTTAGGGATCGGGACAGGGGGTCGTTACGAGCAGTACTTC.

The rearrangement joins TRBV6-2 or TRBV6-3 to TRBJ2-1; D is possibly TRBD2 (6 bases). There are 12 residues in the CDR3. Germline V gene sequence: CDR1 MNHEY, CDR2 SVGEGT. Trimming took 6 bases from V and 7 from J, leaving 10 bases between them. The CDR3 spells CASSFGGNEQFF. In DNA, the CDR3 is TGTGCCAGCAGCTTCGGAGGGAATGAGCAGTTCTTC.

CDR3 in amino acids: CASSFRTSGIGEQFF. DNA for the CDR3: TGTGCCAGCAGCTTTAGGACTAGCGGGATCGGGGAGCAGTTCTTC. The genes are TRBV7-9 and TRBJ2-1; TRBD2 agrees at 12 bases. From germline, CDR1 is SEHNR and CDR2 FQNEAQ (reference sequence). V was pared by 3 bases and J by 10 bases, with 7 bases of the junction left unmatched. The CDR3 covers 15 residues.

CDR3 DNA: TGTGCCAGCGGACTAGCGGGGGCCCTCCCGCTCTCCTACGAGCAGTACTTC. Translating gives CASGLAGALPLSYEQYF. The V call is TRBV2, the J call TRBJ2-7; 13 positions agree with TRBD2. Germline CDR1 and CDR2: SNHLY and FYNNEI. V shed 8 bases, J shed 0 bases, and the junction held 10 bases outside the gene matches. CDR3 length: 17 residues.

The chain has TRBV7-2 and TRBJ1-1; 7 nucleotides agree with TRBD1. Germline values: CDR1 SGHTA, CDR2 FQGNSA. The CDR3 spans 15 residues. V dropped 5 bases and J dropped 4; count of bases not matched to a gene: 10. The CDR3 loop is CASSRSGGRSTEAFF. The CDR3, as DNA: TGTGCCAGCAGCCGCTCAGGGGGAAGGAGCACTGAAGCTTTCTTT.

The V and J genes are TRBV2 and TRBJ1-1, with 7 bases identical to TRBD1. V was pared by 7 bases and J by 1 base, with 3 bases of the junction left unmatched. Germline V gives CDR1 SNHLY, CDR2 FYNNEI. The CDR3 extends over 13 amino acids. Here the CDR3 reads CASTDRENTEAFF. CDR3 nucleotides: TGTGCCAGCACCGACAGGGAGAACACTGAAGCTTTCTTT.

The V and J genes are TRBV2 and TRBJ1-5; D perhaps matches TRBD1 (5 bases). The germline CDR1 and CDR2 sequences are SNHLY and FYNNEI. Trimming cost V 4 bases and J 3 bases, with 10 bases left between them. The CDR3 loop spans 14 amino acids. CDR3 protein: CASSVRGINQPQHF. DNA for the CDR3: TGTGCCAGCAGTGTGCGGGGCATCAATCAGCCCCAGCATTTT.

This CDR3 reads CASSPPGADGYTF. The DNA of the CDR3 is TGTGCCAGCTCACCACCGGGGGCGGATGGCTACACCTTC. This chain uses TRBV18 with TRBJ1-2; tentatively, D is TRBD1 (6 bases). The V end was cut by 0 bases, the J end by 6 bases, with 8 bases between. This CDR3 region has 13 residues. The germline V gene has CDR1 KGHSH and CDR2 LQKENI. The full variable domain, rest sourced from reference TRBV18 and TRBJ1-2, is NAGVMQNPRHLVRRRGQEARLRCSPMKGHSHVYWYRQLPEEGLKFMVYLQKENIIDESGMPKERFSAEFPKEGPSILRIQQVVRGDSAAYFCASSPPGADGYTFGSGTRLTVV.

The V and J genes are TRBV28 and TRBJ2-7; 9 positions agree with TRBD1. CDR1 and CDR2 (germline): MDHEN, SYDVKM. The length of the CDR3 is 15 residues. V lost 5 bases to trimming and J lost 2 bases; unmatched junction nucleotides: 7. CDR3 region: CASSPRQGGAYEQYF. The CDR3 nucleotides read TGTGCCAGCAGTCCGCGACAGGGGGGGGCCTACGAGCAGTACTTC.

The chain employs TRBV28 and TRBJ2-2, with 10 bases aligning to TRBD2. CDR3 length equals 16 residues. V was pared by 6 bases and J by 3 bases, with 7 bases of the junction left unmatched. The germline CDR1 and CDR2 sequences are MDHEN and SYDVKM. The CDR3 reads CASSKGGLAYTGELFF. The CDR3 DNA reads TGTGCCAGCAGCAAAGGGGGACTAGCGTACACCGGGGAGCTGTTTTTT.

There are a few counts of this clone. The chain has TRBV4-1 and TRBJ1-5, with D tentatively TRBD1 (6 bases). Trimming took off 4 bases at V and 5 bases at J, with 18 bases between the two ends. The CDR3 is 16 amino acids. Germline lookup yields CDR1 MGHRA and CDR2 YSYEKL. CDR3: CASSPVRGGGDQPQHF. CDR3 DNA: TGCGCCAGCAGCCCCGTCCGGGGGGGCGGGGATCAGCCCCAGCATTTT.